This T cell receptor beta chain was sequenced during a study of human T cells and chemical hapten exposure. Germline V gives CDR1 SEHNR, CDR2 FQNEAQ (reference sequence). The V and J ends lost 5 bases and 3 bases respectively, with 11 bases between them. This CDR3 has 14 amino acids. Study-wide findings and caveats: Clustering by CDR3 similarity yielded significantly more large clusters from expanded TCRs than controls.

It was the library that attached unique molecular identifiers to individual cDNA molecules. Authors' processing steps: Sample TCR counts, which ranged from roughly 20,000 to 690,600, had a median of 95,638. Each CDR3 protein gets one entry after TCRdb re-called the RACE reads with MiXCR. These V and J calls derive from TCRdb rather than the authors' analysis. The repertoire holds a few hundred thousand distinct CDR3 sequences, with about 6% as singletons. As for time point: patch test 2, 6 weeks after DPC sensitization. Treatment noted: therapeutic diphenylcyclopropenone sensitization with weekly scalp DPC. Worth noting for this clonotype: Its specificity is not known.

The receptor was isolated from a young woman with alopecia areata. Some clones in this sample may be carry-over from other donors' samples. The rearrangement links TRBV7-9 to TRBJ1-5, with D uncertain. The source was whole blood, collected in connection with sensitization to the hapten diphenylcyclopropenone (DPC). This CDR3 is CASSRTGYNQPQHF. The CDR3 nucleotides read TGTGCCAGCAGCCGAACGGGTTACAATCAGCCCCAGCATTTT.